The clone carrying this TCR beta chain was observed a handful of times. Germline V CDR1 and CDR2: LNHDA, SQIVND (reference sequence). The CDR3 is made up of 14 amino acids. V lost 3 bases to trimming and J lost 8 bases; unmatched junction nucleotides: 7. This sample was included in a study of technical replicates of blood from a handful of donors. The protocol was immunoSEQ multiplex PCR, while the TCRdb copy is restricted to in-frame clones and leaves out a portion. The data hold 100,000 or so clones, with roughly 95% observed a single time. Sequencing input: T cells isolated from PBMCs. V gene TRBV19 combines with J gene TRBJ1-2; 9 bases are a match to TRBD1. This TCR was recovered from a human donor in good health. The CDR3 protein is CASSIRDREKGYTF. CDR3 nucleotides: TGTGCCAGTAGTATCAGGGACAGGGAGAAGGGCTACACCTTC.